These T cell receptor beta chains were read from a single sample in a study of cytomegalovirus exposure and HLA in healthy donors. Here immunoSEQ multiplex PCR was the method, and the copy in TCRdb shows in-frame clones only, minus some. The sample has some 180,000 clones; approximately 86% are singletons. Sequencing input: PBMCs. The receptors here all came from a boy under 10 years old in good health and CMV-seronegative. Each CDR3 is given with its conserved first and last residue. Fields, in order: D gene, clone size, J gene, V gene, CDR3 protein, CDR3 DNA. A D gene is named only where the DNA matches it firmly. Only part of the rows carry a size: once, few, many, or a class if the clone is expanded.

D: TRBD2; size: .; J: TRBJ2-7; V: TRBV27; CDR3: CASSVEREGNEQYF; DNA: TGTGCCAGCAGCGTGGAGCGGGAGGGGAACGAGCAGTACTTC
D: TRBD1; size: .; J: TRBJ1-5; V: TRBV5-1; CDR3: CASSPTGYSNQPQHF; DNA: TGCGCCAGCAGCCCGACAGGGTATAGCAATCAGCCCCAGCATTTT
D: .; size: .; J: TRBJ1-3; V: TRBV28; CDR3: CASSSTGGGINSGNTIYF; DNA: TGTGCCAGCAGTTCCACAGGAGGCGGGATCAACTCTGGAAACACCATATATTTT
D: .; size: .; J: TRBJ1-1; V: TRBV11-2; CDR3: CASSLVRDTEAFF; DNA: TGTGCCAGCAGCTTAGTCCGGGACACTGAAGCTTTCTTT
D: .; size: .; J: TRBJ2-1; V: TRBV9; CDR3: CASSAVYNEQFF; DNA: TGTGCCAGCAGCGCCGTCTACAATGAGCAGTTCTTC
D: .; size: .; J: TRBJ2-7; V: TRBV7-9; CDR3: CASSLGRAESYEQYF; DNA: TGTGCCAGCAGCTTAGGGCGGGCAGAATCTTACGAGCAGTACTTC
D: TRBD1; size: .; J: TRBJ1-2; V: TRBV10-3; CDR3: CALGDRGGDGYTF; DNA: TGTGCCCTGGGGGACAGGGGAGGGGATGGCTACACCTTC
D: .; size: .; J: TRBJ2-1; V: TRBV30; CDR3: CALSGTGVSYNEQFF; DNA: TGTGCCTTGAGTGGGACTGGGGTATCCTACAATGAGCAGTTCTTC
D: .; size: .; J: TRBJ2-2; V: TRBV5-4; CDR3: CASSLDGGSNTGELFF; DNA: TGTGCCAGCAGCTTGGATGGGGGGTCGAACACCGGGGAGCTGTTTTTT
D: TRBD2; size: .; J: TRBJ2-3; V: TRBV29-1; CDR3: CSVRLAGGASTDTQYF; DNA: TGCAGCGTTCGACTAGCGGGAGGGGCTAGCACAGATACGCAGTATTTT
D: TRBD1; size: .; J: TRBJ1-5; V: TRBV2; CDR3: CASSGTGSNQPQHF; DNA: TGTGCCAGCTCTGGGACAGGCAGCAATCAGCCCCAGCATTTT
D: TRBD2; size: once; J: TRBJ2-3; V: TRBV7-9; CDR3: CASSFAPLASGGTDTQYF; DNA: TGTGCCAGCAGCTTTGCGCCCCTGGCTAGCGGAGGCACAGATACGCAGTATTTT